This TCR beta chain was observed in a study of cytomegalovirus exposure and HLA in healthy donors. From germline, CDR1 is MNHEY and CDR2 SMNVEV (reference sequence). V shed 6 bases and J 4 bases; nucleotides not matched to a gene: 12. The CDR3 runs to 16 residues. General study results and limits: A cluster of highly shared sequence variants was likely a sequencing artifact. The Asian-associated ancestry cluster reportedly had fewer N-insertions than the 666-donor mean in a later analysis. The later analysis indicated that the majority of CMV-associated TCR beta chains appeared HLA-restricted.

No CMV serostatus entry exists for this donor. Points on this clone: Its target is unknown.

The PCR had 60 Vbeta and 13 Jbeta primers. Using immunoSEQ multiplex PCR, the repertoire was profiled, and TCRdb retains in-frame clones only, with some absent. The sample has about 94,000 clones; roughly four fifths are singletons. Sequences were obtained from PBMCs. The rearrangement joins TRBV27 to TRBJ1-1; TRBD1 matches at 9 bases. The source of this sequence is a human donor in good health. CDR3 nucleotides: TGTGCCAGCAGAGAGAGCCAAGGGACAGGGCTCACTGAAGCTTTCTTT. It codes for CASRESQGTGLTEAFF.